This T cell receptor (beta chain) came from a study of shared clonotypes between healthy human individuals. Using immunoSEQ multiplex PCR, the repertoire was profiled, and TCRdb retains in-frame clones only, with some absent. The data hold over a million clones, with roughly 75% observed a single time. CDR1 and CDR2 from the germline V gene are SGHTS and YDEGEE. Trimming cost V 2 bases and J 6 bases; bases outside gene matches: 4. The CDR3 runs to 13 residues. V gene TRBV5-8 combines with J gene TRBJ1-1, with TRBD1 matching 7 bases. The sequencing input was memory CD4+ T cells sorted from blood. The subset denotes: CD45RA-negative fraction. This sequence was found in a young man in good health. The CDR3 DNA reads TGTGCCAGCAGCTTAAGGGGGCGAGCTGAAGCTTTCTTT. It specifies CASSLRGRAEAFF.